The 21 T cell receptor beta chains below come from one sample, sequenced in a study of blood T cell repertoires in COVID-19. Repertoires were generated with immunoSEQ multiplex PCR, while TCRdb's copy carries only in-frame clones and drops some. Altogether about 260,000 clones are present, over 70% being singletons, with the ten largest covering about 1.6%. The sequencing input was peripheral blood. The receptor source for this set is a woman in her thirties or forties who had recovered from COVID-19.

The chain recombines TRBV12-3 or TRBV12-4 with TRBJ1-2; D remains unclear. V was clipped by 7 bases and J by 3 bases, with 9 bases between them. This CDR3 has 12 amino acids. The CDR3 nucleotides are TGTGCCAGCACCCGGGGAGACTATGGCTACACCTTC. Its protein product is CASTRGDYGYTF.

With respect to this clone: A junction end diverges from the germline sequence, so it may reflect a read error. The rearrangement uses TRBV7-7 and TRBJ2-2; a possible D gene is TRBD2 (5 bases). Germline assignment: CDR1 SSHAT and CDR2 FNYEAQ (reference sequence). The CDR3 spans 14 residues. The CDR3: CASSPDRESGELFF. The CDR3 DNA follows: TGTGCTAGCAGCCCGGACCGGGAATCCGGGGAGCTGTTTTTT.

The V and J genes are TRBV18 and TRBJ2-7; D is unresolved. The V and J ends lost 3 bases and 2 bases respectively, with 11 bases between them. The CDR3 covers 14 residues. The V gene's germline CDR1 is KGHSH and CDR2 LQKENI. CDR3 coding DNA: TGTGCCAGCTCACCTACAGTGGAAACCTACGAGCAGTACTTC. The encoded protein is CASSPTVETYEQYF.

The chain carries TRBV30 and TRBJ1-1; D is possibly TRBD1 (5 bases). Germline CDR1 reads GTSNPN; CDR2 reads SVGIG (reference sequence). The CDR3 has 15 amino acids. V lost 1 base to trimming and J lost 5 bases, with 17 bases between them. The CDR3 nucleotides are TGTGCCTGGAGTGCCCGCCCAGGGTGGGATACTGAAGCTTTCTTT. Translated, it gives CAWSARPGWDTEAFF. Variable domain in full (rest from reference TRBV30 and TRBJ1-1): SQTIHQWPATLVQPVGSPLSLECTVEGTSNPNLYWYRQAAGRGLQLLFYSVGIGQISSEVPQNLSASRPQDRQFILSSKKLLLSDSGFYLCAWSARPGWDTEAFFGQGTRLTVV.

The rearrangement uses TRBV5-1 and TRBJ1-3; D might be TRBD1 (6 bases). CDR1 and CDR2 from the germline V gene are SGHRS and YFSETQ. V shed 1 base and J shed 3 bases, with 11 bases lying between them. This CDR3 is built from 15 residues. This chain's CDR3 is CASSLQGGFGNTIYF. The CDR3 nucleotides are TGCGCCAGCAGCTTGCAAGGGGGTTTTGGAAACACCATATATTTT.

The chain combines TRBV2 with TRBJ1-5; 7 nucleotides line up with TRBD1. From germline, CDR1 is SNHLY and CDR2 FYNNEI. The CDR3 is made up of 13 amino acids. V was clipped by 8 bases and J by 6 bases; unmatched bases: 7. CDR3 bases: TGTGCCAGCCAGACAGGGATCCGTCAGCCCCAGCATTTT. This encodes CASQTGIRQPQHF.

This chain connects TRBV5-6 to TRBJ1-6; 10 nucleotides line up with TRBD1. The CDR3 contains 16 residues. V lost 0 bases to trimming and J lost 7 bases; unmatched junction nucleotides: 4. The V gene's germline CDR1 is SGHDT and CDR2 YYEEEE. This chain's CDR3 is CASSLGDRGLNSPLHF. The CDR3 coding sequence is TGTGCCAGCAGCTTGGGAGACAGGGGGCTCAATTCACCCCTCCACTTT.

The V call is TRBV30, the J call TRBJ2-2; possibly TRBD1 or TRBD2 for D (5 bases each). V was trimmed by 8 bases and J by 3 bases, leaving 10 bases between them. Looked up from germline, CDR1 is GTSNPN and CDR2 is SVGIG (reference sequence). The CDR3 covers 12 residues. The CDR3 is CAGTEDTGELFF. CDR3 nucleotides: TGTGCCGGGACGGAGGACACCGGGGAGCTGTTTTTT.

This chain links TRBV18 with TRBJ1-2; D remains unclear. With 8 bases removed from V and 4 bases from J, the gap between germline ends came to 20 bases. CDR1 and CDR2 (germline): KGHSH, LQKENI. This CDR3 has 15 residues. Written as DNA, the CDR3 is TGTGCCAGCCCGACCACCACTCACGGCGGCTATGGCTACACCTTC. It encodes CASPTTTHGGYGYTF.

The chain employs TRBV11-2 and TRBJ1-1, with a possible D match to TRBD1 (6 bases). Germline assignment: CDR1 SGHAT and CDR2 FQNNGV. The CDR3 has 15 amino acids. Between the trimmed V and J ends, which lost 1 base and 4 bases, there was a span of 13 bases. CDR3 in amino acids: CASSLGRGVGTEAFF. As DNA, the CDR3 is TGTGCCAGCAGCTTAGGCAGGGGAGTCGGCACTGAAGCTTTCTTT.

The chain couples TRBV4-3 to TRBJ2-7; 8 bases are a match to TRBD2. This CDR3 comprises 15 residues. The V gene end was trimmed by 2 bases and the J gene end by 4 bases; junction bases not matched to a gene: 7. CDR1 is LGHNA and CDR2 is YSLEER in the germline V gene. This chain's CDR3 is CASSQKAGGGYEQYF. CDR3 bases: TGCGCCAGCAGCCAAAAGGCGGGGGGCGGGTACGAGCAGTACTTC.

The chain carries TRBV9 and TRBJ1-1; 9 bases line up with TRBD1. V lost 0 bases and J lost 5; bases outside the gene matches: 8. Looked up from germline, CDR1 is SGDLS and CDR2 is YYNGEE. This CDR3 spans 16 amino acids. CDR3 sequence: CASSVASGTGRTEAFF. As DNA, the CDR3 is TGTGCCAGCAGCGTAGCGTCAGGGACAGGGAGGACTGAAGCTTTCTTT.

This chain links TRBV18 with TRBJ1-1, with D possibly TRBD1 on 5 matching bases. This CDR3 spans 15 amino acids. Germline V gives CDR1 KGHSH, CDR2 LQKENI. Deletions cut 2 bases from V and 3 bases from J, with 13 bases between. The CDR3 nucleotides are TGTGCCAGCTCACCAGAGTCAGGGTTTGACACTGAAGCTTTCTTT. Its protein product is CASSPESGFDTEAFF.

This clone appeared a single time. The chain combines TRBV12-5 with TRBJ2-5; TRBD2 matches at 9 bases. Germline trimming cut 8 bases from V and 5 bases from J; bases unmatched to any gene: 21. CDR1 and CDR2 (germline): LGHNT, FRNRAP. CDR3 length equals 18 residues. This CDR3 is CASMAGKSQGLAQETQYF. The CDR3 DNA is TGTGCTAGTATGGCCGGGAAGTCCCAGGGACTAGCACAGGAGACCCAGTACTTC.

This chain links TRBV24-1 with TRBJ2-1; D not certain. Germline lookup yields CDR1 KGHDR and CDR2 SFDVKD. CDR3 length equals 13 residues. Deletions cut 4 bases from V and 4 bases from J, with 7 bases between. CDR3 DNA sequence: TGTGCCACCAGTGACAACAATTACAATGAGCAGTTCTTC. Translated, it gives CATSDNNYNEQFF.

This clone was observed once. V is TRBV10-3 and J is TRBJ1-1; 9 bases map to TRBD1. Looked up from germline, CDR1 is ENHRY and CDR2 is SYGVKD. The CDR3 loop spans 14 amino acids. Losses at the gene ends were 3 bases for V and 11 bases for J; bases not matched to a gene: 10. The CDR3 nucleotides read TGTGCCATCAGTGACGTGGGACAGGGAATGGAGGCTTTCTTT. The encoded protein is CAISDVGQGMEAFF.

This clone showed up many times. The CDR3 loop reads CASSSGQLLLYGYTF. The CDR3 DNA follows: TGTGCCAGCAGCTCAGGACAGTTACTCCTCTATGGCTACACCTTC. V is TRBV14 and J is TRBJ1-2; D perhaps matches TRBD1 (6 bases). CDR3 length: 15 amino acids. Trimming took 5 bases from V and 4 from J, leaving 17 bases between them. Germline V gives CDR1 SGHDN, CDR2 FVKESK.

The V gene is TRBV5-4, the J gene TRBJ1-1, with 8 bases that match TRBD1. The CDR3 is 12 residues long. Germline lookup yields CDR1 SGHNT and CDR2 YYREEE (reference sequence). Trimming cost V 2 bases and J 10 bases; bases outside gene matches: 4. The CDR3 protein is CASSLEGQVAFF. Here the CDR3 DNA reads TGTGCCAGCAGCTTAGAGGGACAGGTAGCTTTCTTT.

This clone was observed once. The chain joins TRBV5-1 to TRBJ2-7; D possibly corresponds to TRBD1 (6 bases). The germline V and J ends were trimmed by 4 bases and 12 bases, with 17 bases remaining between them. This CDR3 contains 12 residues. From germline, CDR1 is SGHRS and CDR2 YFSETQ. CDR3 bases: TGCGCCAGCAGCCCCGGTTCCCAGGGGTGGTACTTC. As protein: CASSPGSQGWYF.

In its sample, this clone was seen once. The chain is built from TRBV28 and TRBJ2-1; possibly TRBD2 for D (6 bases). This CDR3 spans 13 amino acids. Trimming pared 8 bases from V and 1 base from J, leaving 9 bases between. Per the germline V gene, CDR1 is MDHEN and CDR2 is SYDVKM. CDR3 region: CASRAGSYNEQFF. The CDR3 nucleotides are TGTGCCAGCCGTGCGGGATCCTACAATGAGCAGTTCTTC.

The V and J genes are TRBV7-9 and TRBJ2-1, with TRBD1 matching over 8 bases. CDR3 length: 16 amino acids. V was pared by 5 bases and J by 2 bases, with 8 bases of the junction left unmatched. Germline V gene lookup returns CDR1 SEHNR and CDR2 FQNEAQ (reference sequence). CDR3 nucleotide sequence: TGTGCCAGCAGCCCCCATGGACAGGGCGCCTACAATGAGCAGTTCTTC. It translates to CASSPHGQGAYNEQFF.